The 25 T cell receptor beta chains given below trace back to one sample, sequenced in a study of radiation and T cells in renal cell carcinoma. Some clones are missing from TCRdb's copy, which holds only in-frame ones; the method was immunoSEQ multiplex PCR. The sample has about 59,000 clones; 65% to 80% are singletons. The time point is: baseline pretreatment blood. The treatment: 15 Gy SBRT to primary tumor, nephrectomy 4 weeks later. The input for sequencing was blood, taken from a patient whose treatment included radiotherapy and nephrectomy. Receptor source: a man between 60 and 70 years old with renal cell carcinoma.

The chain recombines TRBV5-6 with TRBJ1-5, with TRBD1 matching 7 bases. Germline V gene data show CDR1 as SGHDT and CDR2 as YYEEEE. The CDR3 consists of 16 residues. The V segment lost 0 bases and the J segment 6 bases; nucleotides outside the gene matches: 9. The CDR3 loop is CASSLGEGALSQPQHF. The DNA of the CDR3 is TGTGCCAGCAGCTTGGGGGAGGGGGCGCTTAGTCAGCCCCAGCATTTT.

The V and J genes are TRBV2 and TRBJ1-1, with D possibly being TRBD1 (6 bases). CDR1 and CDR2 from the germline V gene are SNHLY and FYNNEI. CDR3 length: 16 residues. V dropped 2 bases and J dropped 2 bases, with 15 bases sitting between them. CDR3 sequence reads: CASSELGTLPNTEAFF. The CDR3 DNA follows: TGTGCCAGCAGTGAACTCGGGACATTACCTAACACTGAAGCTTTCTTT.

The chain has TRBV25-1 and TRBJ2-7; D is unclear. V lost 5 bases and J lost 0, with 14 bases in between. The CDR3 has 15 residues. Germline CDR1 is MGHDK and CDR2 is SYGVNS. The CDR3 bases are TGTGCCAGCAGTCTCACCTTGGCTAACTCCTACGAGCAGTACGTC. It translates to CASSLTLANSYEQYV.

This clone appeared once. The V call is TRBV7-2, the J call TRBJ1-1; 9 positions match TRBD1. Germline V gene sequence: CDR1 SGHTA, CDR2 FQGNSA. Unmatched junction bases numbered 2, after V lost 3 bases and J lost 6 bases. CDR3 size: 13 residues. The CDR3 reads CASSLTGGSEAFF. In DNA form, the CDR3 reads TGTGCCAGCAGCTTGACAGGGGGATCTGAAGCTTTCTTT. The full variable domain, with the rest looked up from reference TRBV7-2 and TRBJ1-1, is GAGVSQSPSNKVTEKGKDVELRCDPISGHTALYWYRQSLGQGLEFLIYFQGNSAPDKSGLPSDRFSAERTGGSVSTLTIQRTQQEDSAVYLCASSLTGGSEAFFGQGTRLTVV.

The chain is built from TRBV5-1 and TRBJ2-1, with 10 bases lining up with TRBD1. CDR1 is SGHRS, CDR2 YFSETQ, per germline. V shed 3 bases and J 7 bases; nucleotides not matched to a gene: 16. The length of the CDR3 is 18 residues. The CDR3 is CASSSKSTPRTGGNEQFF. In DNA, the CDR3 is TGCGCCAGCAGCTCAAAGTCAACCCCTAGGACAGGGGGAAATGAGCAGTTCTTC. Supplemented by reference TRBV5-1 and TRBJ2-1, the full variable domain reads KAGVTQTPRYLIKTRGQQVTLSCSPISGHRSVSWYQQTPGQGLQFLFEYFSETQRNKGNFPGRFSGRQFSNSRSEMNVSTLELGDSALYLCASSSKSTPRTGGNEQFFGPGTRLTVL.

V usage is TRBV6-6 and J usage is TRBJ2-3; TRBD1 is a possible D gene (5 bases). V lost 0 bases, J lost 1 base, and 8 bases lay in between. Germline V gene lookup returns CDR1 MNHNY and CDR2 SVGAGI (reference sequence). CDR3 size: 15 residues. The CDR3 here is CASSYSVRGTDTQYF. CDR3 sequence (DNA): TGTGCCAGCAGTTACTCCGTCAGGGGCACAGATACGCAGTATTTT.

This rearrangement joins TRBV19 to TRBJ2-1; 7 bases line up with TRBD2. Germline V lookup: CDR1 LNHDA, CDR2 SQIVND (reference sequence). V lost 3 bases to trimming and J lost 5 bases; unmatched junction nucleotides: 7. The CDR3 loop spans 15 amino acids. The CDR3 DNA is TGTGCCAGTAGTATGGTGGTGGGGGGGAACAATGAGCAGTTCTTC. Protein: CASSMVVGGNNEQFF.

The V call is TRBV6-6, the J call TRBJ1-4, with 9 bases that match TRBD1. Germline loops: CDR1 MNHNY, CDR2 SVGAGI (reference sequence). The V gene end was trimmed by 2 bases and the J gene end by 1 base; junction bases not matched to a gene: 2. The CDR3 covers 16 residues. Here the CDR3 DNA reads TGTGCCAGCAGTTACGGGACAGGGAAAACTAATGAAAAACTGTTTTTT. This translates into CASSYGTGKTNEKLFF.

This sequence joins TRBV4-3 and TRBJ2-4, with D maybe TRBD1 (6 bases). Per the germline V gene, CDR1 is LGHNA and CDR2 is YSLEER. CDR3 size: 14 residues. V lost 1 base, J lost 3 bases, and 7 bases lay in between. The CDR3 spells CASSQGDIKNIQYF. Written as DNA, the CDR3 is TGCGCCAGCAGCCAAGGGGACATCAAAAACATTCAGTACTTC.

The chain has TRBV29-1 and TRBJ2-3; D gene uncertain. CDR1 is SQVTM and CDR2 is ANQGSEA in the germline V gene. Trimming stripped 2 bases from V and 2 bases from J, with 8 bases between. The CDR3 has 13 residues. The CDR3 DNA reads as TGCAGCGTTGAATCTATTTTCACAGATACGCAGTATTTT. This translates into CSVESIFTDTQYF.

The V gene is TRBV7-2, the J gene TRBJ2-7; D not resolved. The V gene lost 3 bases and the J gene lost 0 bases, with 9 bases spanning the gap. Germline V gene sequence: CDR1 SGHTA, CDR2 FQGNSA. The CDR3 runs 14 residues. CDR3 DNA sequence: TGTGCCAGCAGCTTTGGCCCGAGCTCCTACGAGCAGTACTTC. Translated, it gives CASSFGPSSYEQYF.

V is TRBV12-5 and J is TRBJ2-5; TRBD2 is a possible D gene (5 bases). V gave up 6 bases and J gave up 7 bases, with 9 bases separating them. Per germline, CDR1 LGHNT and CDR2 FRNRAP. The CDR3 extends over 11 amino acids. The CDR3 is CASGREGTQYF. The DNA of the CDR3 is TGTGCTAGTGGCCGGGAAGGGACCCAGTACTTC.

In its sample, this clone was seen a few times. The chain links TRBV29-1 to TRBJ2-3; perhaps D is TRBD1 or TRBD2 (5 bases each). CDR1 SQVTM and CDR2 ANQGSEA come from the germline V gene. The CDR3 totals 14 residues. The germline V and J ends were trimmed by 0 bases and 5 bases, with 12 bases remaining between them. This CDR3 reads CSVEEMGRGDTQYF. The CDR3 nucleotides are TGCAGCGTTGAAGAAATGGGACGGGGAGATACGCAGTATTTT.

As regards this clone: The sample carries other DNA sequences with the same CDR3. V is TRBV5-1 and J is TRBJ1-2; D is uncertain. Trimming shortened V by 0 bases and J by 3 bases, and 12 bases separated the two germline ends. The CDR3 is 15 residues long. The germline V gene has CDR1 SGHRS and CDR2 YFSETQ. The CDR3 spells CASSLGTGVDYGYTF. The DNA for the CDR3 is TGCGCCAGCAGCTTGGGGACGGGAGTGGACTATGGCTACACCTTC.

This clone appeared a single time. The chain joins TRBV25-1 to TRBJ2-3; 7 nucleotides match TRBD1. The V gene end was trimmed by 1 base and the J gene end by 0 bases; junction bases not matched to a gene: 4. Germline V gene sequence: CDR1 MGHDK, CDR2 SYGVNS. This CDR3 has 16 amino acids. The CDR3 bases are TGTGCCAGCAGTGAATTGAGGGGGCTAAGCACAGATACGCAGTATTTT. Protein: CASSELRGLSTDTQYF. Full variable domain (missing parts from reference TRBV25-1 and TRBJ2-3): EADIYQTPRYLVIGTGKKITLECSQTMGHDKMYWYQQDPGMELHLIHYSYGVNSTEKGDLSSESTVSRIRTEHFPLTLESARPSHTSQYLCASSELRGLSTDTQYFGPGTRLTVL.

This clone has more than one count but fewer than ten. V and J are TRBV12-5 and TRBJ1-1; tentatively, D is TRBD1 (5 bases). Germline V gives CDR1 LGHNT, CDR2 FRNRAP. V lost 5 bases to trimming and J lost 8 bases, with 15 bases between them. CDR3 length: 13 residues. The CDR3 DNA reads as TGTGCTAGTGGTCCCCCTGTGGGGGAGGAAGCTTTCTTT. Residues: CASGPPVGEEAFF. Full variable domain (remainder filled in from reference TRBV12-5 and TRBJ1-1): DARVTQTPRHKVTEMGQEVTMRCQPILGHNTVFWYRQTMMQGLELLAYFRNRAPLDDSGMPKDRFSAEMPDATLATLKIQPSEPRDSAVYFCASGPPVGEEAFFGQGTRLTVV.

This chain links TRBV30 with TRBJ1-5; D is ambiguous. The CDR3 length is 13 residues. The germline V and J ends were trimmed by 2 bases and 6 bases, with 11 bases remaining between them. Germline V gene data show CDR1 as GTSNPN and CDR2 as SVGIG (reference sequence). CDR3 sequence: CAWSPMVSQPQHF. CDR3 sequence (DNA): TGTGCCTGGAGTCCGATGGTGTCTCAGCCCCAGCATTTT.

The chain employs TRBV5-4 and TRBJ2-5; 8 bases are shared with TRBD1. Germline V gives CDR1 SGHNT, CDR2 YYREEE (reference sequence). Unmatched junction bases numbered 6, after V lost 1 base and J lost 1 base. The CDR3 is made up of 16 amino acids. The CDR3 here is CASSLLGRGPQETQYF. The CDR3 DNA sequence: TGTGCCAGCAGCTTGCTGGGCAGGGGGCCCCAAGAGACCCAGTACTTC.

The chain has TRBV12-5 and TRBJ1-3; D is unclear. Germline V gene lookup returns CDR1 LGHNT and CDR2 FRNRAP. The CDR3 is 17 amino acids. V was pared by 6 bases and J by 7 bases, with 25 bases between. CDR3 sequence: CASGLTYPGPSHNTIYF. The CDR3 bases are TGTGCTAGTGGACTTACCTACCCGGGTCCCTCTCACAACACCATATATTTT.

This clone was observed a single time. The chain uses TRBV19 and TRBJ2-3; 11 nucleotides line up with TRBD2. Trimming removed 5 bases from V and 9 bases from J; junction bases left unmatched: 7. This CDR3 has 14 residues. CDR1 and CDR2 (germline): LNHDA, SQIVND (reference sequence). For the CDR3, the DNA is TGTGCCAGTAGTTCTACGACTAGCGGGAAAACGCAGTATTTT. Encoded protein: CASSSTTSGKTQYF.

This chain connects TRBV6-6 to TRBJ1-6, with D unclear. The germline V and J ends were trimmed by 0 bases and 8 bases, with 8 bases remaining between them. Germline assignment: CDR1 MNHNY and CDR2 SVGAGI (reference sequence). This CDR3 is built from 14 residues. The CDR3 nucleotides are TGTGCCAGCAGTTACTCGTATGAGGATTCACCCCTCCACTTT. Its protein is CASSYSYEDSPLHF.

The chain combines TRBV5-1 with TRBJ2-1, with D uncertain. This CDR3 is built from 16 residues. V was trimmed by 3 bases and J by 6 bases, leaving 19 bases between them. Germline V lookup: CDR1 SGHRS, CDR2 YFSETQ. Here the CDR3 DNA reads TGCGCCAGCAGCTCCTGGGAATTTAAAGTGGTCAATGAGCAGTTCTTC. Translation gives CASSSWEFKVVNEQFF.

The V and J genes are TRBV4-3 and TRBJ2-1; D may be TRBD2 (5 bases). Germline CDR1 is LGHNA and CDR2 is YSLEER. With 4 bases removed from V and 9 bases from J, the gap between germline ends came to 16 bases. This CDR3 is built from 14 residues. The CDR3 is CASSPIRWSGEQFF. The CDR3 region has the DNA TGCGCCAGCAGCCCTATTCGTTGGAGCGGTGAGCAGTTCTTC.

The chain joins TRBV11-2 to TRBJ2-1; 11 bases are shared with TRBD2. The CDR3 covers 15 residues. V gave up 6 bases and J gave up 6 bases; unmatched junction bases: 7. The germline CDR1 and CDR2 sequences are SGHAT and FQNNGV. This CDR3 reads CASRPTGLAGNEQFF. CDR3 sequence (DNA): TGTGCCAGCAGACCAACCGGACTAGCGGGCAATGAGCAGTTCTTC.

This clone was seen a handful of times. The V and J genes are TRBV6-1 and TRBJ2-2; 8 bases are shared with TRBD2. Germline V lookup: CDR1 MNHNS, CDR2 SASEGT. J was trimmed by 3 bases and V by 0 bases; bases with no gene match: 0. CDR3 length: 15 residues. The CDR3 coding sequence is TGTGCCAGCAGTGAAGCTAGCGGGGACACCGGGGAGCTGTTTTTT. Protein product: CASSEASGDTGELFF.